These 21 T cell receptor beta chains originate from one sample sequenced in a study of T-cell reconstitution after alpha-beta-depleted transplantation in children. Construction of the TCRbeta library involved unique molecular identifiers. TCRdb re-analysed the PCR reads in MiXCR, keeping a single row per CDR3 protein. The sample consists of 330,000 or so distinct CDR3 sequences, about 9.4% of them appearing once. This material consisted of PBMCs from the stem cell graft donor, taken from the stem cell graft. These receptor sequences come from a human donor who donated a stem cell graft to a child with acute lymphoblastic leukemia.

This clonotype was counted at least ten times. The CDR3 region has the DNA TGTGCCAGCAGCTTCTTGGGGGCTGTAGCATCCTACGAGCAGTACTTC. This sequence encodes CASSFLGAVASYEQYF. J is TRBJ2-7 and V is TRBV7-2; D may be TRBD1 (6 bases). Germline V gene lookup returns CDR1 SGHTA and CDR2 FQGNSA. Trimming pared 3 bases from V and 1 base from J, leaving 16 bases between. The CDR3 sequence is 16 residues long. The whole variable domain, filled in from reference TRBV7-2 and TRBJ2-7, reads GAGVSQSPSNKVTEKGKDVELRCDPISGHTALYWYRQSLGQGLEFLIYFQGNSAPDKSGLPSDRFSAERTGGSVSTLTIQRTQQEDSAVYLCASSFLGAVASYEQYFGPGTRLTVT.

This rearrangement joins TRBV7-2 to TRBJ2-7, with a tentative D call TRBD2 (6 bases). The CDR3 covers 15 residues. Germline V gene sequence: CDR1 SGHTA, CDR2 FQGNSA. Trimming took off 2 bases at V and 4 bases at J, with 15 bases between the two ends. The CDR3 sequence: CASSLSRESLYEQYF. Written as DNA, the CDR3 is TGTGCCAGCAGCTTAAGTCGGGAGTCTCTGTACGAGCAGTACTTC.

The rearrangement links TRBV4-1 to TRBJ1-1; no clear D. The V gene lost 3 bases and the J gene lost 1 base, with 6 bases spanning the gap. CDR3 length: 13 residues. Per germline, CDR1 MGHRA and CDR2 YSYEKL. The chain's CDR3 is CASSHQENTEAFF. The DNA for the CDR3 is TGCGCCAGCAGCCACCAGGAGAACACTGAAGCTTTCTTT.

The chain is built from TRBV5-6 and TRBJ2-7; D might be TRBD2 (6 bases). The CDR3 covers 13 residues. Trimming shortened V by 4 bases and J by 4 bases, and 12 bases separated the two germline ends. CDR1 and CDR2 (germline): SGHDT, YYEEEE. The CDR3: CASSLTSRYEQYF. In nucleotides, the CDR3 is TGTGCCAGCAGCCTGACTAGTAGGTACGAGCAGTACTTC.

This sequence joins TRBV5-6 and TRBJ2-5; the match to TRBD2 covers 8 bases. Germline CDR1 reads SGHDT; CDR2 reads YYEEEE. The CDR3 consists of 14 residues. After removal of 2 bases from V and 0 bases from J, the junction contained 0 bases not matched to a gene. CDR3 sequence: CASSLLADQETQYF. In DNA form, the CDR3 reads TGTGCCAGCAGCTTACTAGCGGACCAAGAGACCCAGTACTTC. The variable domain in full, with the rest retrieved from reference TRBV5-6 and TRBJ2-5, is DAGVTQSPTHLIKTRGQQVTLRCSPKSGHDTVSWYQQALGQGPQFIFQYYEEEERQRGNFPDRFSGHQFPNYSSELNVNALLLGDSALYLCASSLLADQETQYFGPGTRLLVL.

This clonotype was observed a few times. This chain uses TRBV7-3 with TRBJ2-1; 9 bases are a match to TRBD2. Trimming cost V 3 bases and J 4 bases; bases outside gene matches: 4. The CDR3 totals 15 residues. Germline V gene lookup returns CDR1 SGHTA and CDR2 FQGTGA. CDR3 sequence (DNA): TGTGCCAGCAGCTTTTTGCGGGAGGGATACAATGAGCAGTTCTTC. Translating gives CASSFLREGYNEQFF.

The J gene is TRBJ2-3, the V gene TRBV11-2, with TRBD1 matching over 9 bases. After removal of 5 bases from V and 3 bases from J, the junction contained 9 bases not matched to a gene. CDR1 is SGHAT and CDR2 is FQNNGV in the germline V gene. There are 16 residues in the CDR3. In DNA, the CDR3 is TGTGCCAGCAGCACCGGGGACAGGGTAAAAACAGATACGCAGTATTTT. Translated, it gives CASSTGDRVKTDTQYF.

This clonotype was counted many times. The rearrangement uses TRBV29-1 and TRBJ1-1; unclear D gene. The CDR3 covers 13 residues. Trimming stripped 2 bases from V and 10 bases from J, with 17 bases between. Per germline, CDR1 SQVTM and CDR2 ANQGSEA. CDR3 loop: CSVEIGPSSVAFF. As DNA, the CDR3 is TGCAGCGTTGAAATTGGGCCGTCTAGTGTAGCTTTCTTT. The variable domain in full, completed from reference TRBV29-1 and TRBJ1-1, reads SAVISQKPSRDICQRGTSLTIQCQVDSQVTMMFWYRQQPGQSLTLIATANQGSEATYESGFVIDKFPISRPNLTFSTLTVSNMSPEDSSIYLCSVEIGPSSVAFFGQGTRLTVV.

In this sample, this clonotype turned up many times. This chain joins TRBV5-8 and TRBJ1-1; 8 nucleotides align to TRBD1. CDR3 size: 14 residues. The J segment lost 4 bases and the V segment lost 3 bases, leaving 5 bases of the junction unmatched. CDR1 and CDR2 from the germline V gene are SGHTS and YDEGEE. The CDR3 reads CASSSGQGGTEAFF. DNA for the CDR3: TGTGCCAGCAGCTCCGGACAGGGCGGCACTGAAGCTTTCTTT.

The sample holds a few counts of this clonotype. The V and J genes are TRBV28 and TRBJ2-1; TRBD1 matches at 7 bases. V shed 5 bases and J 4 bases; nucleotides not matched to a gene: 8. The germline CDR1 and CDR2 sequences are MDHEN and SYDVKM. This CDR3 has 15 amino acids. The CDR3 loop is CASSPRQGRYNEQFF. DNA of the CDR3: TGTGCCAGCAGTCCCCGACAGGGACGATACAATGAGCAGTTCTTC.

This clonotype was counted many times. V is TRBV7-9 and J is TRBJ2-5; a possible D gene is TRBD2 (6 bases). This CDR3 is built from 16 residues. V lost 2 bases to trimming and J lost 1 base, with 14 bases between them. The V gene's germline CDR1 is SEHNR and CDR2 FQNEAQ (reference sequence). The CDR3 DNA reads TGTGCCAGCAGCTTACCGCGGGGTTACCCCCAAGAGACCCAGTACTTC. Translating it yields CASSLPRGYPQETQYF.

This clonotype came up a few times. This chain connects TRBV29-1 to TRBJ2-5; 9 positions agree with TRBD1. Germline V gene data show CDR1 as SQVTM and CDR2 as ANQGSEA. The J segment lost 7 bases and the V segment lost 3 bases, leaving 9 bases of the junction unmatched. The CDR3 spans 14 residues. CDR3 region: CSVDIGQGRWTQYF. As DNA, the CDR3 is TGCAGCGTTGATATTGGACAGGGGAGATGGACCCAGTACTTC.

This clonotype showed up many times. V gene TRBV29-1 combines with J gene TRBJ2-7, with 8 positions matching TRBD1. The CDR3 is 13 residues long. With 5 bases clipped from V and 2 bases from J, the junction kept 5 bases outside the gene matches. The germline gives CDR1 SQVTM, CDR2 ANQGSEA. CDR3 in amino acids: CSVLTDRAYEQYF. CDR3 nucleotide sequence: TGCAGCGTTCTCACGGACAGGGCCTACGAGCAGTACTTC.

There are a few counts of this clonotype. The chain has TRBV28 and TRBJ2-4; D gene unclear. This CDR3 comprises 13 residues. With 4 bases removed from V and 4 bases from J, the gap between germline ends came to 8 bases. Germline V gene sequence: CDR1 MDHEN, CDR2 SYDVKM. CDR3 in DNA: TGTGCCAGCAGTTCCCCCGGAAAAAACATTCAGTACTTC. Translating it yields CASSSPGKNIQYF.

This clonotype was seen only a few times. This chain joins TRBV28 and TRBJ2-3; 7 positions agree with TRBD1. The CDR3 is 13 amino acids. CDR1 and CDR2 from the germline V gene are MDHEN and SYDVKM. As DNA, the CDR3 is TGTGCGCTACAGGGGTTTCCGTCCGATACGCAGTATTTT. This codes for CALQGFPSDTQYF. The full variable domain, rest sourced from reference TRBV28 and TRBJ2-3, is DVKVTQSSRYLVKRTGEKVFLECVQDMDHENMFWYRQDPGLGLRLIYFSYDVKMKEKGDIPEGYSVSREKKERFSLILESASTNQTSMYLCALQGFPSDTQYFGPGTRLTVL.

DNA of the CDR3: TGTGCCAGCAGCTTACCGCAGGGTGTACGCAATGAGCAGTTCTTC. Amino acids: CASSLPQGVRNEQFF. The rearrangement uses TRBV7-9 and TRBJ2-1; a weak D match, TRBD1 (5 bases). Germline CDR1 and CDR2: SEHNR and FQNEAQ (reference sequence). Trimming took 2 bases from V and 6 from J, leaving 14 bases between them. This CDR3 is 15 amino acids long.

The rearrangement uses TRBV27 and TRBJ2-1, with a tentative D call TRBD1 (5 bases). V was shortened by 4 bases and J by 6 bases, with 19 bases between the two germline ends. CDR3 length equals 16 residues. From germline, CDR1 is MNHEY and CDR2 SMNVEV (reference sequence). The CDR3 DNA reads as TGTGCCAGCAGTTCGAACAGGTTCTACTCTTTCAATGAGCAGTTCTTC. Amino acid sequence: CASSSNRFYSFNEQFF.

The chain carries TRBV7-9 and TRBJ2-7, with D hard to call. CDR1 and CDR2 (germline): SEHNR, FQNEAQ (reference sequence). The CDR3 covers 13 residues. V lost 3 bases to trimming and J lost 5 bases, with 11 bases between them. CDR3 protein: CASSLSLSDEQYF. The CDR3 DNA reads TGTGCCAGCAGCTTGAGTTTGAGCGACGAGCAGTACTTC.

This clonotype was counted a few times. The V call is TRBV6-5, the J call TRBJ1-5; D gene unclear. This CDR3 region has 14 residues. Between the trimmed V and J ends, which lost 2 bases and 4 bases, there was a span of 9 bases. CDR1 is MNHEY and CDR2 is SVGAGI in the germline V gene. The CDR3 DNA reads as TGTGCCAGCAGTTACGGCAGCGAGAATCAGCCCCAGCATTTT. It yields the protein CASSYGSENQPQHF.

The CDR3 reads CASSAHLAGGGSYNEQFF. The CDR3 region has the DNA TGTGCCAGCAGCGCACACCTAGCGGGAGGGGGGTCGTACAATGAGCAGTTCTTC. The rearrangement uses TRBV11-2 and TRBJ2-1; 12 bases line up with TRBD2. Unmatched junction bases numbered 12, after V lost 5 bases and J lost 4 bases. Germline V gene data show CDR1 as SGHAT and CDR2 as FQNNGV. The CDR3 length is 18 residues.

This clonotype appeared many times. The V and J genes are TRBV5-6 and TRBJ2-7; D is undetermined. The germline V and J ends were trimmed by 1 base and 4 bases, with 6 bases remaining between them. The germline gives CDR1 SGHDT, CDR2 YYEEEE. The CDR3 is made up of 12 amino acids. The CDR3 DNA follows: TGTGCCAGCAGCTTGACGGAATACGAGCAGTACTTC. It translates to CASSLTEYEQYF.